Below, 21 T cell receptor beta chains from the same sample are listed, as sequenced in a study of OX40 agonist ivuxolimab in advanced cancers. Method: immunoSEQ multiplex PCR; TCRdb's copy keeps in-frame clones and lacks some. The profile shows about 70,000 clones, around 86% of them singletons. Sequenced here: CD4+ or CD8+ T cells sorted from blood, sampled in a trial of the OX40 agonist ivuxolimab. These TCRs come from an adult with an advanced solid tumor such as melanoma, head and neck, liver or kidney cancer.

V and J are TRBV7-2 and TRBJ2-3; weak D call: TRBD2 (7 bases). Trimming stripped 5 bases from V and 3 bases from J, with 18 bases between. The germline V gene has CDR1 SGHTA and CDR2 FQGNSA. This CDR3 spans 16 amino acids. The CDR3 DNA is TGTGCCAGCAGCAACCTGGGGGGGGCCGCGACAGATACGCAGTATTTT. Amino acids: CASSNLGGAATDTQYF.

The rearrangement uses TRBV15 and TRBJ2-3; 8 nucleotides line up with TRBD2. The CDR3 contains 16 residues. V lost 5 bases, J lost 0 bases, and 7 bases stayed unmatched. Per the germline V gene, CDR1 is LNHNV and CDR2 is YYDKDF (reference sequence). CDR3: CATSRRAGESTDTQYF. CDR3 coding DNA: TGTGCCACCAGCCGACGAGCGGGGGAGAGCACAGATACGCAGTATTTT.

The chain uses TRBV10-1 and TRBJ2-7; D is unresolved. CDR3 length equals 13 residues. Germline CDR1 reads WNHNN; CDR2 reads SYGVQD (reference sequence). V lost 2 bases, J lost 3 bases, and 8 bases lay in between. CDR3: CASSEDGSYEQYF. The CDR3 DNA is TGCGCCAGCAGTGAGGATGGTAGCTACGAGCAGTACTTC.

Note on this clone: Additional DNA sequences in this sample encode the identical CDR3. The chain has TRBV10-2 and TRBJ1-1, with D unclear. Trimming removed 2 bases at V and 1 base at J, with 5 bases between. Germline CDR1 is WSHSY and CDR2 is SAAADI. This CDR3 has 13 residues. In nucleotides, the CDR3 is TGCGCCAGCAGTGAGGGCGGGAACACTGAAGCTTTCTTT. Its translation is CASSEGGNTEAFF.

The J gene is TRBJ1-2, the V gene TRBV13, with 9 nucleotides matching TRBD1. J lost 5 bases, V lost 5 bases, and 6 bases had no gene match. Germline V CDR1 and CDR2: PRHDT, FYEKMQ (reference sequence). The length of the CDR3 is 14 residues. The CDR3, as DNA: TGTGCCAGCAGCCTCGGGACAGGGACATATGGCTACACCTTC. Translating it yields CASSLGTGTYGYTF.

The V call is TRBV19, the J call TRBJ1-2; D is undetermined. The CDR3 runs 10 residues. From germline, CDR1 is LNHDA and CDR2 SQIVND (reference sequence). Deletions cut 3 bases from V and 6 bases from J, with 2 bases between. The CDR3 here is CASSMDGYTF. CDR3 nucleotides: TGTGCCAGTAGTATGGATGGCTACACCTTC. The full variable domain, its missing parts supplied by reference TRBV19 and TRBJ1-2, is DGGITQSPKYLFRKEGQNVTLSCEQNLNHDAMYWYRQDPGQGLRLIYYSQIVNDFQKGDIAEGYSVSREKKESFPLTVTSAQKNPTAFYLCASSMDGYTFGSGTRLTVV.

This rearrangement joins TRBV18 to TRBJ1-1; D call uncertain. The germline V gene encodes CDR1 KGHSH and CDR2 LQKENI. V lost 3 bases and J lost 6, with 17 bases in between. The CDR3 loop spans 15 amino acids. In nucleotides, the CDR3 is TGTGCCAGCTCACCCGGTGATGAAGGATGGTCTGAAGCTTTCTTT. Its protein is CASSPGDEGWSEAFF.

The CDR3 is CASSINGRGYTF. The CDR3 DNA sequence: TGTGCCAGTAGTATTAACGGCCGTGGCTACACCTTC. This sequence joins TRBV19 and TRBJ1-2; D not certain. V gave up 3 bases and J gave up 7 bases, with 9 bases separating them. Germline values: CDR1 LNHDA, CDR2 SQIVND (reference sequence). The CDR3 has 12 amino acids.

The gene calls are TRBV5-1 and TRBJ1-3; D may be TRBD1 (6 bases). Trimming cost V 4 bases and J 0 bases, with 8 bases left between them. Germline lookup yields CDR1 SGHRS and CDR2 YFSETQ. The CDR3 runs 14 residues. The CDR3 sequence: CASSPQGSGNTIYF. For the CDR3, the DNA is TGCGCCAGCAGCCCACAGGGCTCTGGAAACACCATATATTTT.

This CDR3 reads CASTPGRVSGANVLTF. The CDR3, as DNA: TGTGCCAGTACTCCTGGGCGGGTCTCTGGGGCCAACGTCCTGACTTTC. The rearrangement links TRBV19 to TRBJ2-6, with D possibly being TRBD2 (5 bases). The V end lost 7 bases, the J end lost 0 bases, and 13 bases lay between the germline ends. Germline assignment: CDR1 LNHDA and CDR2 SQIVND (reference sequence). This CDR3 has 16 residues.

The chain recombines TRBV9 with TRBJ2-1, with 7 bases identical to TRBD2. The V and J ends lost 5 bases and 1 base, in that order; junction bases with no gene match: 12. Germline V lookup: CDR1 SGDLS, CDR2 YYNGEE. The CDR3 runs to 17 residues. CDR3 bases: TGTGCCAGCAGTGCGTGGAGGGCGCGGGGGTCCTACAATGAGCAGTTCTTC. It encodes CASSAWRARGSYNEQFF.

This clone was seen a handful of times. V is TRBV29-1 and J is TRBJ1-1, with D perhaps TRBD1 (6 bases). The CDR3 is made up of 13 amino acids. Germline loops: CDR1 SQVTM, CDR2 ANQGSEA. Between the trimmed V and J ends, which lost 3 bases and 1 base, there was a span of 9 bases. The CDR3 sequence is CSVDEDRNTEAFF. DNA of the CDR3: TGCAGCGTTGACGAGGACAGGAACACTGAAGCTTTCTTT.

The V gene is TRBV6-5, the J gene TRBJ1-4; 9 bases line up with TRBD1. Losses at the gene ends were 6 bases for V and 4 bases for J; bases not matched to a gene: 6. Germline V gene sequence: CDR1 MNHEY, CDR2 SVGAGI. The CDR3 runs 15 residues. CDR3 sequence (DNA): TGTGCCAGCAGCGCCGGGACAGGGCTTAATGAAAAACTGTTTTTT. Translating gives CASSAGTGLNEKLFF.

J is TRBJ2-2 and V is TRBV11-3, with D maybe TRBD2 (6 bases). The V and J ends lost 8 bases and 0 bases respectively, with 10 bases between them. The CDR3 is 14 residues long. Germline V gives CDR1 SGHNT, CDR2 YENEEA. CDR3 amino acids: CASHPGANTGELFF. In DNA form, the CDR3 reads TGTGCCAGCCACCCGGGGGCGAACACCGGGGAGCTGTTTTTT.

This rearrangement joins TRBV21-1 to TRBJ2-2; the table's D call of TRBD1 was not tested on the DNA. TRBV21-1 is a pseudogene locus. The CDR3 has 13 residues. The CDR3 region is CASVLGDTGELFF. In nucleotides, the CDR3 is TGTGCCAGCGTCTTGGGCGACACCGGGGAGCTGTTTTTT.

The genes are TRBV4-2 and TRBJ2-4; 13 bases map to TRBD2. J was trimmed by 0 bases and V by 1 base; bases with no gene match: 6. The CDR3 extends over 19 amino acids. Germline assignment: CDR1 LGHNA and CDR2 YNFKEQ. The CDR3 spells CASSQAGTSGVIAKNIQYF. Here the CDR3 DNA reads TGTGCCAGCAGCCAAGCCGGGACTAGCGGGGTGATAGCCAAAAACATTCAGTACTTC.

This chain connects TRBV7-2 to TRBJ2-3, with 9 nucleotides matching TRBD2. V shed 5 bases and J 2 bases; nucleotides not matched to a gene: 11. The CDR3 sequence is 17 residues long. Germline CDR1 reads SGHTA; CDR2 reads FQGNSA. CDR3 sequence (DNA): TGTGCCAGCAGCCTTAGGGGACTAGCTGCTATCACAGATACGCAGTATTTT. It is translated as CASSLRGLAAITDTQYF.

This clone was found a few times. CDR3 DNA: TGCGCCAGCAGCTCTGACAGGGATACGCAGTATTTT. As protein: CASSSDRDTQYF. This chain uses TRBV5-1 with TRBJ2-3; D perhaps matches TRBD1 (6 bases). The CDR3 extends over 12 amino acids. The V end was cut by 3 bases, the J end by 6 bases, with 8 bases between. Germline V lookup: CDR1 SGHRS, CDR2 YFSETQ.

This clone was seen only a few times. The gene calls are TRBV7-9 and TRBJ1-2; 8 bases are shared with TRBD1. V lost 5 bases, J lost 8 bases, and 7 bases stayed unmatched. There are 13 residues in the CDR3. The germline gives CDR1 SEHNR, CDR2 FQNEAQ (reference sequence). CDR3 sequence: CASSRRDRQGYTF. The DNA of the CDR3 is TGTGCCAGCAGCCGCCGGGACAGGCAAGGCTACACCTTC.

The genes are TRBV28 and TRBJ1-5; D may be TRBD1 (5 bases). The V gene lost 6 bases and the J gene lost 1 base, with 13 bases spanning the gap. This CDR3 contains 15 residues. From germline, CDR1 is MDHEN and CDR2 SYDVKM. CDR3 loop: CASSLMGLSNQPQHF. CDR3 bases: TGTGCCAGCAGCCTTATGGGGCTGAGCAATCAGCCCCAGCATTTT. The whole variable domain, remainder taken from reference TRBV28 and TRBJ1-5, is DVKVTQSSRYLVKRTGEKVFLECVQDMDHENMFWYRQDPGLGLRLIYFSYDVKMKEKGDIPEGYSVSREKKERFSLILESASTNQTSMYLCASSLMGLSNQPQHFGDGTRLSIL.

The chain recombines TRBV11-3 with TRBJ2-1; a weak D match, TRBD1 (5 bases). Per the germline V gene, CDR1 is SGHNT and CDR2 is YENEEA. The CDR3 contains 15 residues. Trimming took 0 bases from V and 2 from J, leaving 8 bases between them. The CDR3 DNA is TGTGCCAGCAGCTTAGAAGGGGTGGCCTACAATGAGCAGTTCTTC. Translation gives CASSLEGVAYNEQFF.